This TCR beta chain was profiled in a study of graft-versus-host responses after intestinal transplantation (dated by TCRdb to the early 2020s). Some background on the complete study: Recipients received multivisceral, liver-intestinal, or isolated intestinal transplants. All recipients received anti-thymocyte globulin induction followed by maintenance tacrolimus and steroids for about three years. Bulk TCR-beta CDR3 sequencing was used to track graft-versus-host and host-versus-graft alloreactive T cell clones in the graft, circulation and bone marrow after intestinal transplantation. To identify alloreactive clones, pre-transplant mixed lymphocyte reaction products were sequenced and then compared with unstimulated pre-transplant donor and recipient T cells. Of the roughly 25 intestinal transplant recipients enrolled in the cohort, one of whom was a retransplant, 3 patients without pretransplant specimens were excluded. A peak of at least 4% donor T cells among recipient peripheral blood mononuclear cells was the definition used for donor T cell macrochimerism. Rather than going through the commercial service, samples from a few later patients were sequenced in-house on an Illumina MiSeq and processed with MiXCR. The paper as a whole reports these results and caveats: Early after transplant, peak levels of circulating GvH clones were found to be associated with declines in HvG clones. In patients with donor T cell macrochimerism, the allografts had high GvH to HvG T cell clonal ratios. Conclusions were limited by the relatively low number and heterogeneity of intestinal transplant patients. GvH clones turned up in recipient bone marrow, with some appearing earlier in ileal mucosa or blood, a pattern consistent with an intestinal mucosal origin.

The sample holds a few counts of this clone. Its recognized antigen is unknown. Within one base of it there is no much larger clone, and no base qualities were kept. As encoded in the germline V gene, CDR1 is MRHNA while CDR2 is SNTAGT. The CDR3 goes from the cysteine to the phenylalanine over 14 residues. Only the CDR3 region is kept as DNA, spanning 42 bases read in frame from base 1. Deletion took 6 bases off V and 0 bases off J, with a span of 12 bases between the germline ends. Taken with the paper, the label for time point translates to: cells obtained before transplantation from donor or recipient. CD3+CD4+ and CD3+CD8+ populations were FACS-sorted from unstimulated pre-transplant donor and recipient cells taken from spleen or lymph nodes. Libraries were constructed by the immunoSEQ multiplex PCR assay. For most patients, genomic DNA was isolated with the Qiagen DNeasy Blood and Tissue Kit and shipped frozen to Adaptive Biotechnologies for TCR sequencing. For most patients, high-throughput TCR-beta CDR3 sequencing of genomic DNA was performed by Adaptive Biotechnologies. Processing in the source paper ran as follows. Adaptive's ImmunoSEQ software was the source of the TCR sequencing data for 18 patients, while a few other patients were processed with MiXCR and VDJtools. To correct CD4 versus CD8 sorting errors, sequences present in both subsets at a frequency ratio below 5:1 were removed. CDR3 nucleotide sequences shared by donor and recipient were removed because the origin of these sequences could not be assigned. To count as alloreactive, a clone needed at least 2-fold expansion over unstimulated cells and a minimum CFSE-low frequency of 0.002% (template counts) or 0.001% (read counts). Clones were considered mappable if detected in sequenced pre-transplant spleen, lymph node, or MLR CFSE-low populations of the donor or recipient. The cumulative frequency of alloreactive clones was calculated as a percentage of all sequences, weighted by copy number. In TCRdb, the immuneACCESS table is reduced to in-frame sequences with V and J assigned. These tables do not hold every clone; where another copy was compared, an unresolved V gene accounts for under half, and the others remain unexplained. That table supplies the V and J calls and clone size; D and trimming were determined from the DNA. Present in this sample are some 110,000 clones, approximately 94% of which were seen just once. Together, the top ten hold 0.2% to 0.25% of the sample.

The V and J segments used are TRBV6-4 and TRBJ2-7; the D gene lacks a confident call. The sample consisted of unstimulated CD4+ T cells sorted from spleen or lymph node cells, taken before transplant. The source is a human donor who was the organ donor for an intestinal transplant. The DNA sequence is TGTGCCAGCAGCCCTCAGGCAGCCTCCTACGAGCAGTACTTC. It translates as CASSPQAASYEQYF.